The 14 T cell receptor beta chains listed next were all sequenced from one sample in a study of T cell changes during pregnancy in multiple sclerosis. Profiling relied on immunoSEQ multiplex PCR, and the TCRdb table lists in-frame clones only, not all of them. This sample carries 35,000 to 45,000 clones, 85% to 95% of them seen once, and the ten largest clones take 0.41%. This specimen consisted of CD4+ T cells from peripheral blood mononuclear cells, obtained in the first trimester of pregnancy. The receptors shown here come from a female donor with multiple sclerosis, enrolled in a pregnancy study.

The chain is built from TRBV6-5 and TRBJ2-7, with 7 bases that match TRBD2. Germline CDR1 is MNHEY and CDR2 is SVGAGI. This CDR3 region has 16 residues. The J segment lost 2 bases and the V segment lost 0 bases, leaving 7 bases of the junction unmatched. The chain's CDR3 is CASSYSWTRSPYEQYF. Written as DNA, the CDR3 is TGTGCCAGCAGTTACTCCTGGACTAGATCTCCCTACGAGCAGTACTTC.

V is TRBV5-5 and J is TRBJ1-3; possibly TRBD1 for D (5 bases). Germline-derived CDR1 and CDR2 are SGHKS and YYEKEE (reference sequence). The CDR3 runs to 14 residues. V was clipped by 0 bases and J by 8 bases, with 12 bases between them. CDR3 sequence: CASSLGGTIDTIYF. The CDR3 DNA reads TGTGCCAGCAGCTTGGGGGGGACTATCGACACCATATATTTT.

This CDR3 reads CASGNYGTGAFSGNTIYF. The CDR3 nucleotides are TGTGCCAGCGGAAATTACGGGACAGGAGCATTCTCTGGAAACACCATATATTTT. The chain couples TRBV28 to TRBJ1-3; the match to TRBD1 covers 8 bases. From germline, CDR1 is MDHEN and CDR2 SYDVKM. Unmatched junction bases numbered 15, after V lost 8 bases and J lost 0 bases. The CDR3 covers 18 residues.

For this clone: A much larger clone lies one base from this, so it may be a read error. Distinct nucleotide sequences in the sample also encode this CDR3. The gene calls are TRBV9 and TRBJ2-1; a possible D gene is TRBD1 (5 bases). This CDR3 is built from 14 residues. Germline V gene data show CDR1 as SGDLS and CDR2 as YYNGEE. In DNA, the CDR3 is TGTGCCAGCAGCGTAGCTTACCAGGGCGGTGAGCAATTCTTC. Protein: CASSVAYQGGEQFF.

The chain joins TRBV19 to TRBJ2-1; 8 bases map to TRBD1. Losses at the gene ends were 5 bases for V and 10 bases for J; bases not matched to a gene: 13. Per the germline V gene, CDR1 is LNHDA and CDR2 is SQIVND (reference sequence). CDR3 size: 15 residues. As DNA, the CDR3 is TGTGCCAGTAGTCAGCCGGGACAGGAGGGTCAGGAGCAGTTCTTC. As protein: CASSQPGQEGQEQFF.

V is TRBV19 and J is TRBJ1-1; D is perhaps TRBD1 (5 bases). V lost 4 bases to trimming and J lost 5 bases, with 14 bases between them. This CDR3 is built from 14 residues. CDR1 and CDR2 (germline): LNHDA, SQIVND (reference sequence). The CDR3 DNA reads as TGTGCCAGTAGTAGGGACGGGAGGGCGACTGAAGCTTTCTTT. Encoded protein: CASSRDGRATEAFF.

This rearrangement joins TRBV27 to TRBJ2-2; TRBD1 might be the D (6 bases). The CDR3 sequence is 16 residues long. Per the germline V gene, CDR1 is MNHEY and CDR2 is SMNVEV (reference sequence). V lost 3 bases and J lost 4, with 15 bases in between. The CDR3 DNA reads TGTGCCAGCAGTTTGCCCCCGGGACAAAGCACCGGGGAGCTGTTTTTT. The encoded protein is CASSLPPGQSTGELFF.

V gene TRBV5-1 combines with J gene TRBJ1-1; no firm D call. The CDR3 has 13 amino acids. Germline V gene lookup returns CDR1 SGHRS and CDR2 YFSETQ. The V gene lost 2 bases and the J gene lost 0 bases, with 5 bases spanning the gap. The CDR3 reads CASSFEMNTEAFF. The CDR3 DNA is TGCGCCAGCAGCTTCGAGATGAACACTGAAGCTTTCTTT.

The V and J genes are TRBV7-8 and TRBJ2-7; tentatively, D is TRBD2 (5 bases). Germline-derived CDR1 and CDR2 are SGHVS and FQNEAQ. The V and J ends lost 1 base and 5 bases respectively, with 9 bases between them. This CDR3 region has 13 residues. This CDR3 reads CASSLDGLNEQYF. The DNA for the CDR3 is TGTGCCAGCAGCTTAGATGGACTGAACGAGCAGTACTTC.

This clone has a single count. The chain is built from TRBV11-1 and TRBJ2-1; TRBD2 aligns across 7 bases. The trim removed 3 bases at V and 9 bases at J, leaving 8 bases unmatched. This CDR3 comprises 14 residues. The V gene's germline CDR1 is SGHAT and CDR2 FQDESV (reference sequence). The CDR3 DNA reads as TGTGCCAGCAGCTTTGGCCCTGGGGAGGGTGAGCAGTTCTTC. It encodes CASSFGPGEGEQFF.

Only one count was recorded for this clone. CDR3 coding DNA: TGTGCCAGCAGTTTATCGGACAGAAATTCACCCCTCCACTTT. It codes for CASSLSDRNSPLHF. The chain joins TRBV27 to TRBJ1-6, with D maybe TRBD1 (6 bases). This CDR3 comprises 14 residues. V was trimmed by 0 bases and J by 7 bases, leaving 7 bases between them. The V gene's germline CDR1 is MNHEY and CDR2 SMNVEV (reference sequence).

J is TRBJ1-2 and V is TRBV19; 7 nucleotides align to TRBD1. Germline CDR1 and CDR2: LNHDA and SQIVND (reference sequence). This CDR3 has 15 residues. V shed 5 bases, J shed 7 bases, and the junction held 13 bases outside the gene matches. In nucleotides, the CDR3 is TGTGCCAGTAGTTTATCCAGGGGGATCGTCTCTGGCTACACCTTC. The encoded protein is CASSLSRGIVSGYTF.

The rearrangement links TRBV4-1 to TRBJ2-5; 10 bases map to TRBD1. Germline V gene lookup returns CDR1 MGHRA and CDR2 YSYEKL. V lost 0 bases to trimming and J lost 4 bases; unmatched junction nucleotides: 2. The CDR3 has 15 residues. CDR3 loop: CASSQDGTGAETQYF. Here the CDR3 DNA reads TGCGCCAGCAGCCAAGACGGGACAGGGGCAGAGACCCAGTACTTC.

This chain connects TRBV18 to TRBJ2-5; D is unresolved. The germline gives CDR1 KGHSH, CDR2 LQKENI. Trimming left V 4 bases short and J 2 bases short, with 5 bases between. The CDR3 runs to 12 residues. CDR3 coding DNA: TGTGCCAGCTCACAACTGCAAGAGACCCAGTACTTC. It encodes CASSQLQETQYF.